This section outlines one T cell receptor beta chain sequence together with its context. This clone was counted a single time. No antigen is known for it. No much larger clone exists at a distance of one base, and base qualities are not known. The CDR3 runs 16 residues from the cysteine to the phenylalanine. This entry keeps only the CDR3 DNA: 48 bases, framed from base 1. V is cut by 5 bases and J by 0 bases, and the space between the germline ends is 11 bases. From the germline V gene (reference sequence), CDR1 is LNHDA and CDR2 is SQIVND. These data are taken from a study of cytomegalovirus exposure and HLA in healthy donors listed by TCRdb under 2017. About the investigation overall: In an earlier analysis of fewer than 750 of the donors, approximately 300 Gb of sequence data and some 100 million unique TCR beta sequences from about 179 million T cells were reported. A later analysis re-examined previously published TCR beta repertoires from around 670 donors and added high-resolution HLA genotyping to investigate patterns of TCR occurrence. Among some 400 genotyped donors of the cohort, an average of about 240,000 unique TCR beta nucleotide sequences were sequenced per donor, about a sixth of them non-productive. Roughly 300 gigabases of sequencing data and approximately 91 million unique TCR sequences made up an early release that covered some 640 HLA-typed donors. Genome-wide SNP genotypes for about 65% of the 666 donors were used in a later genetic analysis, which treated that subset as a discovery cohort. To predict cytomegalovirus infection status, the study combined high-throughput TCR immunosequencing, statistical association of individual TCRs with disease status, and machine learning. Because of strong linkage in the cohort, five DR-DQ haplotypes were treated as single units for association and clustering. The study aimed to test whether cataloging public T cell receptors could reveal signatures of past pathogen exposure. In the later analysis, no new phenotypic data were used to find candidate immune exposures; instead, reliance was placed on TCR beta sequences and their occurrence across donors. The number of donors typed differed by locus, with about 629-640 for A, B, C, DRB1 and DQB1, around 520 for DQA1, approximately 570 for DPA1, and 450 to 480 for DPB1. All discovery cohort repertoires had been generated using a single sequencing platform. An earlier analysis of approximately 500 of the donors applied high-throughput TCR beta sequencing to assess whether each TCR beta V gene segment acted as functional or pseudogenic. Using immunosequencing, the study profiled T cell repertoires from approximately 700 subjects and related those repertoires to cytomegalovirus serostatus. HLA typing covered class I and class II loci at four-digit resolution. Besides the first cohort of around 700 subjects, a separate validation cohort made up of over a hundred different subjects was used. Donor age, sex, ethnicity and CMV serostatus were compiled together with the repertoire data. Of the 398 genotyped donors, roughly 80% fell in the genetic ancestry cluster associated with self-reported Caucasian donors. Broad study findings and their caveats: Immune exposure information for the cohort was limited to CMV serostatus. In a later analysis, several top co-occurrence clusters were reported to appear linked to parvovirus B19, influenza, CMV and Epstein-Barr virus. Most CMV-associated TCR beta chains appeared to be HLA-restricted in a later analysis, and the HLA associations seemed to be driven largely by CMV exposure. Most TCR sequences were seen in very few donors, while some public TCRs were found in many individuals. A further reported finding was that TCR beta sequences accurately predicted the HLA-A and HLA-B alleles for most subjects in the first cohort. Correlated functional status among segregating V segments might reflect linkage disequilibrium, but an unknown experimental factor could not be ruled out. A later analysis associated about 18,000 TCR beta sequences with specific HLA alleles at a false discovery rate of 0.05. The classifier was reported to diagnose cytomegalovirus status with high specificity and sensitivity in both the original cohort and the validation cohort. In an earlier analysis of around 600 of the donors, most TCR beta V segments appeared in productive rearrangements about 87% or about 30% of the time, broadly matching IMGT annotations. The cohort was sequenced for TCR beta chains only, and without alpha or paired-chain data the features that could be detected were limited. In a later analysis, HLA-associated TCR beta chains showed more clonal expansion and lower generation probabilities than non-associated chains that were equally common. The earlier analysis of 587 of the donors excluded over 15 rarely observed V segments, including chromosome 9 orphons, because counts were too low. Sequencing depth was assumed to be roughly uniform across donors in the presence/absence analyses, though that assumption may not hold. A later genetic analysis reported fewer N-insertions in productive TCRs among donors in an Asian-associated ancestry cluster than the roughly 700-donor mean. It was suggested by the authors that the approach could potentially be generalized to other disease states and immunological phenotypes. A later analysis found that TCR association rates varied across HLA loci, with DRB1 alleles showing the most associated TCRs and HLA-C alleles the fewest. The 87-base-pair reads could not distinguish some IMGT-functional V segments, including TRBV6-2 and TRBV6-3, so those segments were excluded. The sequencing pipeline was judged likely to have produced a cluster of highly shared sequence variants as a technical artifact. In vitro tests confirmed that a few of the cytomegalovirus-associated TCR beta chains recognize cytomegalovirus antigens. Because some donors lacked HLA typing at each locus, the association tests relied only on the typed subset. The study listed 164 TCR beta chains as associated with cytomegalovirus. Assigning TCR associations to individual alleles was difficult when HLA alleles, especially DR and DQ, strongly co-occurred. An association between a missense DCLRE1C variant and V-gene and J-gene trimming of TCR beta chains was found in a later genetic analysis and replicated in an independent cohort.

The cohort comprised under 700 healthy bone marrow donors. At the time of sampling, all cohort members were nominally healthy, though unrecorded immune exposures were likely present. The donor was CMV seropositive and was included in the group of approximately 300 seropositive cohort members. A peripheral blood sample was provided by each donor, and peripheral blood mononuclear cells were used for TCR beta sequencing. The Qiagen DNeasy Blood Extraction Kit was used to extract genomic DNA from the blood cell samples. Libraries were made using the immunoSEQ multiplex PCR assay. The multiplex PCR relied on a mix of 60 forward primers for TCR Vbeta segments and 13 reverse primers for TCR Jbeta segments. The CDR3 region of rearranged TCR beta genes was amplified from genomic DNA by a multiplex PCR assay. On the Illumina HiSeq System, the amplified TCR beta libraries were sequenced as 87-base-pair reads. The authors processed their data as follows. A later analysis tallied around 87 million unique TCR beta chains across the 666 repertoires, and 10 million to 11 million of those chains were shared by two or more donors. Raw reads were error-corrected and collapsed into unique sequences with a nearest-neighbor algorithm that merged closely related sequences to remove PCR and sequencing errors. Alignment of CDR3 sequences to IMGT reference sequences was used to assign V, D and J gene segments. For a sequence to be retained, at least a six-nucleotide match to both a V gene segment and a J gene segment was required. Rearrangements were classified as productive when the CDR3 lacked stop codons and remained in frame with V and J, and all other rearrangements were classified as non-productive. Following IMGT convention, CDR3 was defined as the stretch from the second conserved V-encoded cysteine to the conserved J-encoded phenylalanine. Sequences without an unambiguous match to a single V gene segment were excluded from the earlier analysis of a few hundred of the donors. In an earlier analysis of a few hundred of the donors, V segments were called functional above 56.7% productive rearrangements and were called segregating when the between-donor standard deviation exceeded 5%. A statistical classification framework was developed to diagnose cytomegalovirus status using the catalog of TCR beta chain sequences. A later analysis assigned V and J genes by comparing TCR nucleotide sequences with IMGT/GENE-DB human TR gene sequences. The TCRdist pipeline was used in a later analysis to assign CDR3 sequences and most-parsimonious VDJ recombination scenarios. In a later analysis, each TCR beta chain was defined by its CDR3 amino acid sequence together with its V-gene family, and reads without a unique V-gene family were excluded. To address suspected cross-contamination and a sequencing artifact, a later analysis removed some 620 highly shared, low-generation-probability nucleotide sequences. A later analysis calculated a clonal expansion index for each public chain from normalized within-repertoire ranks of inferred template counts. A later analysis computed generation probabilities with a VDJ recombination model fitted to out-of-frame rearrangements, and checked the results against IGoR. In a later analysis, TCR-TCR, TCR-HLA and TCR-CMV co-occurrence was scored with hypergeometric tests, and a repertoire-size bias correction was applied to TCR pairs. A later analysis estimated false discovery rates by permuting HLA or CMV assignments 20 times. In a later analysis, co-occurring TCRs were grouped using DBSCAN, with TCRdist sequence similarity added in when clustering inside HLA-allele-positive subsets. Repertoires with fewer than 30,000 or more than 120,000 public chains were left out of co-occurrence clustering, as were five repertoires with anomalous nucleotide sharing. TCRdb limited this immuneACCESS table to in-frame rearrangements with V and J called. A share of clones is missing; checked studies link under half to unresolved V genes, and the rest is unexplained. That table supplies the V and J calls and clone size; D and trimming were determined from the DNA. Counted in this sample were around 120,000 clones; roughly 80% of them appeared once. 7.5% to 9.5% of the sample goes to the ten largest clones.

Sequencing input: PBMCs. The chain is encoded by TRBV19 joined to TRBJ2-6; too little of a D gene remains to name it. The TCR comes from a female donor in good health and CMV-seropositive. The sequence in DNA is TGTGCCAGTAGTTCAAGTTACAACTCTGGGGCCAACGTCCTGACTTTC. This sequence encodes CASSSSYNSGANVLTF.